This is a list of T cell receptor beta chains from one sample in a study of blood T cell repertoires in COVID-19. TCRdb's copy holds only in-frame clones and misses some; the assay was immunoSEQ multiplex PCR. Of almost 200,000 clones in the sample, 89% are singletons; the top ten hold 7.5% to 10%. Material for sequencing was PBMCs or T cells enriched from blood (not recorded which). These receptors all stem from a woman aged 18 to 35 who had recovered from COVID-19. The CDR3 runs from the conserved cysteine through the conserved F or W. The D gene is left open where the match is weak. Some rows mark clone size as missing; the rest say once, few, many or name a class of expanded clone.

TRBV5-4	.	TRBJ2-1	TRBD1	CASSLQGARFDEQFF	TGTGCCAGCAGCTTGCAGGGGGCTCGGTTCGATGAGCAGTTCTTC
TRBV3-1/TRBV3-2	.	TRBJ1-2	TRBD1	CASSQEPGQGDGHGYTF	TGTGCCAGCAGCCAAGAGCCCGGACAGGGGGACGGCCATGGCTACACCTTC
TRBV27	.	TRBJ2-7	.	CASSFLGRADEQYF	TGTGCCAGCAGTTTCCTGGGCAGGGCTGACGAGCAGTACTTC
TRBV9	.	TRBJ2-5	.	CASSVEGRGLSETQYF	TGTGCCAGCAGCGTAGAAGGCAGGGGTTTATCAGAGACCCAGTACTTC
TRBV11-3	.	TRBJ2-7	TRBD1	CASSLGDRTYEQYF	TGTGCCAGCAGCTTGGGGGACAGAACCTACGAGCAGTACTTC
TRBV19	.	TRBJ2-7	.	CASSTPFYEQYF	TGTGCCAGTAGTACCCCGTTCTACGAGCAGTACTTC
TRBV18	.	TRBJ1-6	.	CASSLGGGVESPLHF	TGTGCCAGCTCACTAGGTGGGGGGGTGGAATCACCCCTCCACTTT
TRBV7-9	.	TRBJ2-5	.	CASSLGSGNIQETQYF	TGTGCCAGCAGCTTAGGGTCAGGGAATATACAAGAGACCCAGTACTTC
TRBV4-1	.	TRBJ1-2	.	CASSQDQVVRAYNYGYTF	TGCGCCAGCAGCCAAGATCAGGTAGTCAGGGCTTATAACTATGGCTACACCTTC
TRBV30	once	TRBJ2-3	.	CAWNYGGPSDTQYF	TGTGCCTGGAACTACGGGGGGCCGTCAGATACGCAGTATTTT
TRBV6-5	.	TRBJ1-1	.	CASCLRPRDTEAFF	TGTGCCAGCTGCCTTCGCCCACGGGACACTGAAGCTTTCTTT
TRBV27	.	TRBJ1-1	.	CASSFVPRDTEAFF	TGTGCCAGCAGTTTTGTGCCCCGGGACACTGAAGCTTTCTTT
TRBV19	.	TRBJ1-1	.	CASSYQRELETEAFF	TGTGCCAGTAGTTACCAACGGGAGTTGGAGACTGAAGCTTTCTTT
TRBV11-2	once	TRBJ1-2	.	CASILRRTDYYGYTF	TGTGCCAGCATCCTCCGACGGACGGACTACTATGGCTACACCTTC
TRBV5-1	.	TRBJ2-7	.	CASSPGGTASYEQYF	TGCGCCAGCAGCCCGGGAGGGACAGCTTCCTACGAGCAGTACTTC
TRBV28	once	TRBJ2-7	TRBD2	CASREAGTTSSYEQYF	TGTGCCAGCAGGGAGGCCGGGACTACTAGCTCCTACGAGCAGTACTTC
TRBV6-6	.	TRBJ2-6	TRBD1	CASKGQVSGANVLTF	TGTGCCAGCAAAGGACAGGTCTCTGGGGCCAACGTCCTGACTTTC
TRBV11-1	.	TRBJ2-7	.	CASSLDSTGDYEQYF	TGTGCCAGCAGCTTAGATAGTACGGGGGACTACGAGCAGTACTTC
TRBV30	once	TRBJ2-3	TRBD2	CAWTLAGGTDTQYF	TGTGCCTGGACTTTAGCGGGGGGCACAGATACGCAGTATTTT
TRBV5-1	few	TRBJ1-6	TRBD1	CASRVGTGKYNSPLHF	TGCGCCAGCAGGGTCGGGACAGGAAAATATAATTCACCCCTCCACTTT
TRBV4-2	.	TRBJ2-7	TRBD2	CASSAPTSGAEQYF	TGTGCCAGCAGCGCCCCGACTAGCGGGGCCGAGCAGTACTTC
TRBV7-9	.	TRBJ2-3	TRBD1	CASSLGLQGARDTQYF	TGTGCCAGCAGCTTGGGACTACAGGGGGCTAGGGATACGCAGTATTTT
TRBV3-1/TRBV3-2	once	TRBJ1-2	.	CASSRAGAQNYGYTF	TGTGCCAGCAGTCGCGCGGGGGCGCAAAACTATGGCTACACCTTC
TRBV9	once	TRBJ1-6	.	CASSAGSYSPLHF	TGTGCCAGCAGCGCGGGGAGCTATTCACCCCTCCACTTT
TRBV7-9	.	TRBJ2-1	.	CASSLVGDNEQFF	TGTGCCAGCAGCTTAGTCGGAGACAATGAGCAGTTCTTC
TRBV20-1	.	TRBJ2-3	TRBD2	CSASTTSGGPADTQYF	TGCAGTGCTAGTACGACTAGCGGGGGGCCGGCAGATACGCAGTATTTT
TRBV11-2	.	TRBJ2-4	TRBD2	CASSPSGGNIQYF	TGTGCCAGCTCGCCTAGCGGGGGAAACATTCAGTACTTC
TRBV27	.	TRBJ1-5	.	CASSRRAASNQPQHF	TGTGCCAGCAGTCGCAGGGCGGCCAGCAATCAGCCCCAGCATTTT
TRBV3-1/TRBV3-2	.	TRBJ2-1	TRBD2	CASSQEGSTSGYNEQFF	TGTGCCAGCAGCCAAGAAGGATCCACTAGCGGCTACAATGAGCAGTTCTTC
TRBV30	.	TRBJ1-1	TRBD1	CACDRDRDFLNTEAFF	TGTGCCTGCGACCGGGACAGGGACTTTTTGAACACTGAAGCTTTCTTT
TRBV7-9	.	TRBJ2-3	.	CASSPPQGAAMSTDTQYF	TGTGCCAGCAGCCCCCCCCAAGGGGCAGCGATGAGCACAGATACGCAGTATTTT
TRBV7-6	.	TRBJ2-7	TRBD1	CASSLAGTVGRSEQYF	TGTGCCAGCAGCTTAGCCGGGACAGTCGGCCGAAGCGAGCAGTACTTC
TRBV19	.	TRBJ2-4	.	CASSAQGLAKNIQYF	TGTGCCAGTAGTGCCCAGGGGCTAGCCAAAAACATTCAGTACTTC
TRBV5-4	.	TRBJ1-1	TRBD1	CASSQEGARNTEAFF	TGTGCCAGCAGCCAAGAGGGGGCTCGGAACACTGAAGCTTTCTTT
TRBV5-1	.	TRBJ2-2	.	CASFKSTGLMNTGELFF	TGCGCCAGCTTCAAGTCCACAGGGCTGATGAACACCGGGGAGCTGTTTTTT
TRBV24-1	.	TRBJ2-1	TRBD1	CATQDRLYNEQFF	TGTGCCACCCAGGACAGGCTTTACAATGAGCAGTTCTTC
TRBV11-2	once	TRBJ2-3	TRBD2	CASSRAPRGGGTDTQYF	TGTGCCAGCAGCCGGGCTCCGCGGGGCGGGGGGACAGATACGCAGTATTTT
TRBV4-1	.	TRBJ1-2	.	CASSQDGGGIGGYTF	TGCGCCAGCAGCCAAGATGGGGGAGGGATCGGTGGCTACACCTTC
TRBV7-9	.	TRBJ1-1	.	CASSWGGTQFTEAFF	TGTGCCAGCAGCTGGGGGGGGACACAATTCACTGAAGCTTTCTTT
TRBV24-1	.	TRBJ1-2	.	CATSEKGGTGIYGYTF	TGTGCCACCAGTGAGAAAGGCGGTACAGGGATCTATGGCTACACCTTC
TRBV7-2	.	TRBJ2-2	TRBD2	CASSFSGGEVGELFF	TGTGCCAGCAGCTTCTCCGGGGGGGAGGTCGGGGAGCTGTTTTTT
TRBV7-2	.	TRBJ2-5	TRBD2	CASSTRAGVQETQYF	TGTGCCAGCAGCACGAGAGCGGGGGTGCAAGAGACCCAGTACTTC